Listed here is a single T cell receptor beta chain. Some clones are missing from TCRdb's copy, which holds only in-frame ones; the method was immunoSEQ multiplex PCR. The table has 240,000 or so clones, roughly 88% seen once. This specimen belongs to a study of blood T cell repertoires in COVID-19. The CDR3 covers 11 residues. Germline lookup yields CDR1 SGHNT and CDR2 YYREEE (reference sequence). V was shortened by 5 bases and J by 3 bases, with 5 bases between the two germline ends. This TCR was recovered from a woman aged 45-65 years who had recovered from COVID-19. The material sequenced was PBMCs or T cells enriched from blood (not recorded which). The V and J genes are TRBV5-4 and TRBJ1-1; D ambiguous. The CDR3 nucleotides are TGTGCCAGCAGTTCCTACACTGAAGCTTTCTTT. Amino acids: CASSSYTEAFF.